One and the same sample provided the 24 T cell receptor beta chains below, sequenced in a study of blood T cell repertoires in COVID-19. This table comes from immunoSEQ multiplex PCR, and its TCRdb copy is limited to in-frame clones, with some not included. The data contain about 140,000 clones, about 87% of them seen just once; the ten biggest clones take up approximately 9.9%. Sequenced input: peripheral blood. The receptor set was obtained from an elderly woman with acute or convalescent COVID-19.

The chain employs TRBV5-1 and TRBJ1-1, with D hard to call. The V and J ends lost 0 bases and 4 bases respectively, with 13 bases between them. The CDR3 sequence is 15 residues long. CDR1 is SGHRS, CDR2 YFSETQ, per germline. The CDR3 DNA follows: TGCGCCAGCAGCTTGGCCGACGGGGATCTCACTGAAGCTTTCTTT. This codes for CASSLADGDLTEAFF.

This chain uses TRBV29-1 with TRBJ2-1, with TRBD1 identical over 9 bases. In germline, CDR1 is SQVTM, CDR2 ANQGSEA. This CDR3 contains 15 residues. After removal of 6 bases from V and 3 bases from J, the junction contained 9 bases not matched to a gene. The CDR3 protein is CSVPGGTGYYNEQFF. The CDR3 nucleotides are TGCAGCGTCCCCGGAGGGACAGGGTACTACAATGAGCAGTTCTTC.

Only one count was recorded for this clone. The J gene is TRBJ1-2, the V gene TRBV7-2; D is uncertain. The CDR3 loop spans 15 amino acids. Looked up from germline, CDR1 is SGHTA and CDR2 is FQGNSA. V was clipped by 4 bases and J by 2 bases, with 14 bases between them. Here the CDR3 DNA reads TGTGCCAGCAGCTATAAACTCGGACTGAACTATGGCTACACCTTC. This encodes CASSYKLGLNYGYTF.

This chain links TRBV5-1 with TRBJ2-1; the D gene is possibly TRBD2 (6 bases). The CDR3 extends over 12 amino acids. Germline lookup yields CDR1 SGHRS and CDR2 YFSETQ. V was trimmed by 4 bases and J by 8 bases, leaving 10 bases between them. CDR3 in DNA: TGCGCCAGCAGCCAACCTAGCGATGAGCAGTTCTTC. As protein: CASSQPSDEQFF.

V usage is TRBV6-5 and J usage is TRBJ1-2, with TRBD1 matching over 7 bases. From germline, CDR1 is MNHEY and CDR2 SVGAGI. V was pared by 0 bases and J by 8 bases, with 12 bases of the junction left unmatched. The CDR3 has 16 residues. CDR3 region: CASSYSPRQGNVGYTF. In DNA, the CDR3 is TGTGCCAGCAGTTACTCCCCTCGACAGGGTAACGTCGGCTACACCTTC.

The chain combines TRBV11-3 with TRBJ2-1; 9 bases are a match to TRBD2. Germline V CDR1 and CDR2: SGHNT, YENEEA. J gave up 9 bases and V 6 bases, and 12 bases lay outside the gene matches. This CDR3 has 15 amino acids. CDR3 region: CASSRTSGFRGEQFF. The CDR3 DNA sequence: TGTGCCAGCAGTCGTACTAGCGGGTTCAGGGGTGAGCAGTTCTTC.

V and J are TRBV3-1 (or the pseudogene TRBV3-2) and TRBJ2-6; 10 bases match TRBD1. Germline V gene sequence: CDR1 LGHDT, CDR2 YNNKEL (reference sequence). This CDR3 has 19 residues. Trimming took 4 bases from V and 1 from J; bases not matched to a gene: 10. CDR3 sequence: CASSRRQGAPGSGANVLTF. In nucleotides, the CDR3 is TGTGCCAGCAGCCGACGACAGGGGGCGCCGGGATCTGGGGCCAACGTCCTGACTTTC.

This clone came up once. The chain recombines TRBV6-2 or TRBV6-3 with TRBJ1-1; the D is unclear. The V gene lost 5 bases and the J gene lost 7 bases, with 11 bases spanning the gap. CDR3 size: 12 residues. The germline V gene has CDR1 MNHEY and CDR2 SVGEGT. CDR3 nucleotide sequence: TGTGCCAGCAGTCCCCGGGTGAGTGAAGCTTTCTTT. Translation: CASSPRVSEAFF.

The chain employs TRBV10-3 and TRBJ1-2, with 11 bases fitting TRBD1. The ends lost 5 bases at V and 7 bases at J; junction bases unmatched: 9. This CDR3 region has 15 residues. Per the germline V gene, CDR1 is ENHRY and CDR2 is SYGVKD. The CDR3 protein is CAISPGTGGEFGYTF. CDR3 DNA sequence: TGTGCCATCAGTCCCGGGACAGGGGGAGAATTTGGCTACACCTTC.

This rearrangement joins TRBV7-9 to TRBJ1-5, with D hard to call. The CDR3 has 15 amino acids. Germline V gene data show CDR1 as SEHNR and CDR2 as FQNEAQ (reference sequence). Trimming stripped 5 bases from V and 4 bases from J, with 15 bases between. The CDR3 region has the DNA TGTGCCAGCAGCCCGAGAGGGCGGGAGAATCAGCCCCAGCATTTT. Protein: CASSPRGRENQPQHF. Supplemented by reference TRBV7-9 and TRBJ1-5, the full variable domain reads DTGVSQNPRHKITKRGQNVTFRCDPISEHNRLYWYRQTLGQGPEFLTYFQNEAQLEKSRLLSDRFSAERPKGSFSTLEIQRTEQGDSAMYLCASSPRGRENQPQHFGDGTRLSIL.

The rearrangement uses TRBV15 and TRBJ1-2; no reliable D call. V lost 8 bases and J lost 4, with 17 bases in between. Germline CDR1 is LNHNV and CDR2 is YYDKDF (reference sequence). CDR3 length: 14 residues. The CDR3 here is CATSPDPGFYGYTF. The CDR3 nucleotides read TGTGCCACCTCCCCCGACCCGGGGTTCTATGGCTACACCTTC.

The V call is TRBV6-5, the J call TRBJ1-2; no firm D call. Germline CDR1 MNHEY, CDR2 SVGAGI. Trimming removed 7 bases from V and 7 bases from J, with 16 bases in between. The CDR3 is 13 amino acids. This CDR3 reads CASTPGLGGGYTF. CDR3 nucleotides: TGTGCCAGCACCCCCGGGCTGGGAGGTGGCTACACCTTC.

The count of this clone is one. The CDR3 protein is CASSPWGQLILSGANVLTF. The CDR3 nucleotides read TGTGCCAGCTCACCATGGGGGCAGTTAATTCTCTCTGGGGCCAACGTCCTGACTTTC. The chain couples TRBV18 to TRBJ2-6; TRBD1 is a possible D gene (6 bases). The CDR3 is 19 residues long. The V end lost 2 bases, the J end lost 0 bases, and 17 bases lay between the germline ends. Per germline, CDR1 KGHSH and CDR2 LQKENI.

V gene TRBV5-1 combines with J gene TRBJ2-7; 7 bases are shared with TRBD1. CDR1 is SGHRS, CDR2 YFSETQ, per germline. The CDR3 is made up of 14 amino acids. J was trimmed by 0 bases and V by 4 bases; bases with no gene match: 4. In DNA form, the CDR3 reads TGCGCCAGCAGCCGCCGGGACAGCTCCTACGAGCAGTACTTC. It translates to CASSRRDSSYEQYF.

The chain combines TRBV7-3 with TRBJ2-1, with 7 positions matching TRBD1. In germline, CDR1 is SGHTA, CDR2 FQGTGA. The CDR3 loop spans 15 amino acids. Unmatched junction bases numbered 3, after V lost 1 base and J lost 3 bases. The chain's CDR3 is CASSLKGGGYNEQFF. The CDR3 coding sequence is TGTGCCAGCAGCTTAAAAGGGGGCGGCTACAATGAGCAGTTCTTC.

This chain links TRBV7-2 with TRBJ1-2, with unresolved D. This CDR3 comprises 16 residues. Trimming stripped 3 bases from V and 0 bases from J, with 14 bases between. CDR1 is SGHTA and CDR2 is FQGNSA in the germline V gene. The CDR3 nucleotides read TGTGCCAGCAGCTTCCCGGGTGCCGTAACTAACTATGGCTACACCTTC. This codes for CASSFPGAVTNYGYTF.

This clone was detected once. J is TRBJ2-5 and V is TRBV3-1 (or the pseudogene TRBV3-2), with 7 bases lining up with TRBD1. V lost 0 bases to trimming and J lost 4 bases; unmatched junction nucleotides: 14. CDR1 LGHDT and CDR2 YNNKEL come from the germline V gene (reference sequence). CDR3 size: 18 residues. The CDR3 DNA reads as TGTGCCAGCAGCCAAGAAGTTGGGTTTGACAGGGTGGCAGAGACCCAGTACTTC. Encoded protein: CASSQEVGFDRVAETQYF.

This chain's CDR3 is CASSLVYRTPETQYF. In nucleotides, the CDR3 is TGTGCCAGCAGCTTGGTTTACAGGACCCCGGAGACCCAGTACTTC. The rearrangement joins TRBV5-8 to TRBJ2-5; D is perhaps TRBD1 (5 bases). Germline values: CDR1 SGHTS, CDR2 YDEGEE. V lost 0 bases to trimming and J lost 5 bases, with 14 bases between them. The CDR3 totals 15 residues.

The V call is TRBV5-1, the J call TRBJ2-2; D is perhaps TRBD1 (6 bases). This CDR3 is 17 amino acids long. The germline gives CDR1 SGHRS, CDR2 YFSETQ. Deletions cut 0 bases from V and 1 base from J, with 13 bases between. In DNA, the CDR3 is TGCGCCAGCAGCTTGGAGGTTGGGGGCCGGAACACCGGGGAGCTGTTTTTT. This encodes CASSLEVGGRNTGELFF.

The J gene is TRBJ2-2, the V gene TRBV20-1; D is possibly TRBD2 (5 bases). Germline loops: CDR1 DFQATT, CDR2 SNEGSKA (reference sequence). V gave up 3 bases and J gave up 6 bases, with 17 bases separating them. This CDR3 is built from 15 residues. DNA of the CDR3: TGCAGTGCTAGTCGCCTAGGGAGTTTACCCGGGGAGCTGTTTTTT. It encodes CSASRLGSLPGELFF.

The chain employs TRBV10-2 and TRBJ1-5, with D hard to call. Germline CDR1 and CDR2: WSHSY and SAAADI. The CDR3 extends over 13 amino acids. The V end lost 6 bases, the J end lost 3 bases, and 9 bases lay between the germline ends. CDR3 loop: CASRVGSNQPQHF. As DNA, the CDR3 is TGCGCCAGCAGGGTGGGCTCCAATCAGCCCCAGCATTTT.

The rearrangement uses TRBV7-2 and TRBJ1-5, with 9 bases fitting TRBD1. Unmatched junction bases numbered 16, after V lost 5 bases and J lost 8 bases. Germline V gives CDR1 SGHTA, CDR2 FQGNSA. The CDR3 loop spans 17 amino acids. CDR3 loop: CASSRGRGGTGREPQHF. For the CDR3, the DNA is TGTGCCAGCAGCCGCGGAAGGGGAGGGACAGGGCGAGAGCCCCAGCATTTT.

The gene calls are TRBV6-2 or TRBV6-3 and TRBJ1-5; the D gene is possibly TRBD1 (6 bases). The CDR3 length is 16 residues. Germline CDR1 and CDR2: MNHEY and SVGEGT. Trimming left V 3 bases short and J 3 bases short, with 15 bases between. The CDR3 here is CASSYFGGRNNQPQHF. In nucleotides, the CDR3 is TGTGCCAGCAGTTATTTCGGGGGGCGAAACAATCAGCCCCAGCATTTT.

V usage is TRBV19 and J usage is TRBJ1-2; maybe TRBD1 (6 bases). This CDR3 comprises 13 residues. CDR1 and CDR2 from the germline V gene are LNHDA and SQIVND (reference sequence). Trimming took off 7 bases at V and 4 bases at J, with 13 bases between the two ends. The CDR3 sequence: CASTPRGGYGYTF. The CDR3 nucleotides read TGTGCCAGTACGCCCAGGGGCGGCTATGGCTACACCTTC.